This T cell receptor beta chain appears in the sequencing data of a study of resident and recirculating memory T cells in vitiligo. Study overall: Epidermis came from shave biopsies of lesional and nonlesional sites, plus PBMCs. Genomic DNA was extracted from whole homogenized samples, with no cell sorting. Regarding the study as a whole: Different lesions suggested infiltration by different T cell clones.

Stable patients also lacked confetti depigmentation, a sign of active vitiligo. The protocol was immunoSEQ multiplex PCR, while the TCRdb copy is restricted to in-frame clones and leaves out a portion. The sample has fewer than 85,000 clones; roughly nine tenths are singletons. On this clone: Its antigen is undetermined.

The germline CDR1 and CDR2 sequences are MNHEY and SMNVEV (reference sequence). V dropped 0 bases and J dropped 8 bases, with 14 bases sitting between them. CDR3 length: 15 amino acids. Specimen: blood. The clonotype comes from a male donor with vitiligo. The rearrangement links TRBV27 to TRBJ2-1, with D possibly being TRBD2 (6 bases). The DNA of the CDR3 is TGTGCCAGCAGTTTATCGGGTCTAGCGCAGGATGAGCAGTTCTTC. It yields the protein CASSLSGLAQDEQFF.